A selection of T cell receptor beta chains follows, all from one sample in a study of CD8+ T cells in alopecia areata. Measured with immunoSEQ multiplex PCR; TCRdb has only the in-frame clones, and not every one. The sample comprises more than 200,000 clones, roughly 40% of which are singletons, and 2% to 3% rests with the top ten. This specimen was CD4+ T cells sorted from blood, taken at roughly week 38, from a patient treated with tofacitinib. These receptors were collected from a human donor with alopecia areata. Both conserved end residues are part of each CDR3. The order of the fields is V gene, J gene, CDR3 protein.

>TRBV19|TRBJ2-3
CASSMGHTDTQYF
>TRBV29-1|TRBJ2-1
CSVDRDWYNEQFF
>TRBV25-1|TRBJ2-1
CASSRTSGGSYNEQFF
>TRBV29-1|TRBJ2-1
CSVVRAVSYNEQFF
>TRBV4-2|TRBJ2-5
CASSQAGEGRETQYF
>TRBV7-3|TRBJ1-2
CASSGDGSNGYTF
>TRBV7-2|TRBJ1-5
CASSLGVNQPQHF
>TRBV7-9|TRBJ2-5
CASSGRTGGNQETQYF
>TRBV2|TRBJ2-3
CASSKGGSTDTQYF
>TRBV29-1|TRBJ1-2
CSVVSQPGYGYTF
>TRBV6-1|TRBJ1-4
CASTLGGATNEKLFF
>TRBV6-5|TRBJ2-3
CATSGGTDTQYF
>TRBV11-2|TRBJ1-1
CASKLNTEAFF